The present TCR beta chain was sequenced within a study of identical twins. In germline, CDR1 is SNHLY, CDR2 FYNNEI. CDR3 length: 16 residues. Trimming at V came to 2 bases and at J to 7 bases, leaving 9 bases not matched to a gene. TCRdb recomputed calls from the 5' RACE reads with MiXCR, one row per CDR3 protein. The table records 200,000 to 300,000 distinct CDR3 sequences, roughly 13% of them present only once. Study results and limitations: Excess twin sharing in beta out-of-frame sequences was weaker.

A word on this clonotype: Antigen unknown.

The sample also formed part of further work on yellow fever vaccine responses in identical twins. This second report adds: As reported, the vaccine T cell response of twins seemed partly convergent and partly personalized.

The chain uses TRBV2 and TRBJ2-2; TRBD2 matches at 8 bases. The material sequenced was memory (CD45RO+) T cells sorted from blood. The sequence was collected from a woman in her late teens or twenties in good health. CDR3 DNA: TGTGCCAGCAGTGAATGGGTAGCGGGAAGCGGCGGGGAGCTGTTTTTT. Translating gives CASSEWVAGSGGELFF.